This T cell receptor beta chain was recovered during a study of breast tumors, draining lymph nodes, adjacent tissues. Study conclusions and caveats: Tumor repertoires ranked between lymph nodes and nontumor tissue in diversity, with V and J gene preferences. Data fit most tumor T cells coming from lymph node, expanding in tumor. That most tumor T cells come from lymph nodes remained unproven.

The CDR3 runs 13 residues. The germline V and J ends were trimmed by 0 bases and 6 bases, with 11 bases remaining between them. Germline CDR1 reads DFQATT; CDR2 reads SNEGSKA (reference sequence). Via MiXCR, TCRdb re-called the multiplex PCR reads, giving one row per CDR3 protein. The sample has fewer than 80,000 distinct CDR3 sequences; 43% are singletons. With respect to this clonotype: What it recognizes is unknown.

The sample consisted of breast tumor tissue. The gene calls are TRBV20-1 and TRBJ1-2, with D uncertain. The clonotype originates from a female donor with breast cancer. Some clones in this sample may be carry-over from other donors' samples. The CDR3 region is CSARDSIGNGYTF. CDR3 DNA: TGCAGTGCTAGAGACTCAATAGGGAATGGCTACACCTTC.